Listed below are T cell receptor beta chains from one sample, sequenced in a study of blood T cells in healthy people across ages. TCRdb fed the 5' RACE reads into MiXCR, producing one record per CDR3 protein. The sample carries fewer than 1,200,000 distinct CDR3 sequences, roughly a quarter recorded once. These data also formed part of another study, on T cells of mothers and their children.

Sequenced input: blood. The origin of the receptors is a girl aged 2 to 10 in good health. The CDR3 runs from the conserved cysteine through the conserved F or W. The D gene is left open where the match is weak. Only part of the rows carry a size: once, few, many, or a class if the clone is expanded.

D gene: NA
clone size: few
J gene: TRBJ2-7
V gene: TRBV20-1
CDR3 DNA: TGCAGTGCTAGCCCGGGGTTGCACGAGCAGTACTTC
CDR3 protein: CSASPGLHEQYF

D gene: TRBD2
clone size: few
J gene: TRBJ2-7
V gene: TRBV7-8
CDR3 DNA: TGTGCCAGCAGCTCTCATACCGGGACTAGCTACGAGCAGTACTTC
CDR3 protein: CASSSHTGTSYEQYF

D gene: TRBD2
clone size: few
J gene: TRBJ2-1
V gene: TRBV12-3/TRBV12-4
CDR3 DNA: TGTGCCAGCAGTCGCATAGCGGGAGGGTTCAGCGATGAGCAGTTCTTC
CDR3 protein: CASSRIAGGFSDEQFF

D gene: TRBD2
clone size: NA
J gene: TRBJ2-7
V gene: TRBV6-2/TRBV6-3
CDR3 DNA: TGTGCCAGCACCCAACTGGGACTAGCGGTCTACGAGCAGTACTTC
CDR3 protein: CASTQLGLAVYEQYF

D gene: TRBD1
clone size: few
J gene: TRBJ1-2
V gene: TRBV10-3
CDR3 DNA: TGTGCCATCAGTGAGGCCGGGACAGGGAGCGGCTACACCTTC
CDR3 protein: CAISEAGTGSGYTF

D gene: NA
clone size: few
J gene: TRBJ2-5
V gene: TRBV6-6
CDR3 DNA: TGTGCCAGCAGTTACCTGAGTTGGGAGACCCAGTACTTC
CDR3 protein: CASSYLSWETQYF

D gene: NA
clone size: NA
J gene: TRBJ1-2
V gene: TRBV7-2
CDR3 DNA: TGTGCCAGCAGCTTAAGATGGGACGGACCATCCTATGGCTACACCTTC
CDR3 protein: CASSLRWDGPSYGYTF

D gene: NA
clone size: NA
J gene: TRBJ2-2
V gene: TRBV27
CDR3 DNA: TGTGCCAGCCGGACTCTAGACACCGGGGAGCTGTTTTTT
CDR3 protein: CASRTLDTGELFF

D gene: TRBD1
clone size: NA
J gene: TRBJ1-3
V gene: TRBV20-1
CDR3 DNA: TGCGGTGCTAGAGACCCGACAGGGGGTAGAAACACCATATATTTT
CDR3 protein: CGARDPTGGRNTIYF

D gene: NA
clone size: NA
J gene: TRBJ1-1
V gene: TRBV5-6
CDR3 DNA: TGTGCCAGCAGCTTGTTGTTAAAGGGAATGAACACTGAAGCTTTCTTT
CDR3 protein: CASSLLLKGMNTEAFF

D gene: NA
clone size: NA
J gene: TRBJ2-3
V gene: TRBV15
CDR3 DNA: TGTGCCACCAGCTCTGGCCCAGATACGCAGTATTTT
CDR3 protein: CATSSGPDTQYF

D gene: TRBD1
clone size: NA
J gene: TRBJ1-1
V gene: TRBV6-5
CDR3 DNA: TGTGCCAGCAGTTCGCCGACAGGGTTGAGGGTGAACACTGAAGCTTTCTTT
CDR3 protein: CASSSPTGLRVNTEAFF

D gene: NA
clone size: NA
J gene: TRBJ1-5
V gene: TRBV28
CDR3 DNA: TGTGCCAGCAGTTCCGAATATCAGCCCCAGCATTTT
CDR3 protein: CASSSEYQPQHF

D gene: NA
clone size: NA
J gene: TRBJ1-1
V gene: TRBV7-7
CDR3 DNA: TGTGCTAGCAGCTTAGTCAGCGGGGCGGCGGCTTTCTTT
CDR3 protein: CASSLVSGAAAFF

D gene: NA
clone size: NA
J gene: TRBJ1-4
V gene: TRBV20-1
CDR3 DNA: TGCAGTTCGGGACGTCGAGCGGAAAAACTGTTTTTT
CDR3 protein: CSSGRRAEKLFF

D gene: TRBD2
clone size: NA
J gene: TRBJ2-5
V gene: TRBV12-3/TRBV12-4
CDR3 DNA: TGTGCCAGCAGTTTTAGGACTAGCGTTCAAGAGACCCAGTACTTC
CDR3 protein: CASSFRTSVQETQYF

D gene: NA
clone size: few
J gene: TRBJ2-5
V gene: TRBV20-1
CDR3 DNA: TGCAGTGCTAGAGATAAGGCAGGGAGGGAGACCCAGTACTTC
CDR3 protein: CSARDKAGRETQYF

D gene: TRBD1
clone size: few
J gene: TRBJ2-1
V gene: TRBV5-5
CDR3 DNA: TGTGTCAGCAGCGGGACGGACAGGGGTTCTTTAAATGAGCAGTTCTTC
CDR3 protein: CVSSGTDRGSLNEQFF

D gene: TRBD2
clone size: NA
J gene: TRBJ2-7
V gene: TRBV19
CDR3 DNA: TGTGCCAGTAGCCCCAGGGCGGGAGAATACGAGCAGTACTTC
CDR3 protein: CASSPRAGEYEQYF

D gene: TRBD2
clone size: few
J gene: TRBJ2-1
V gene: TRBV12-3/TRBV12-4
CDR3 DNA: TGTGCCAGCAGAGATAGCGGGAGGGGCAATGAGCAGTTCTTC
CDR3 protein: CASRDSGRGNEQFF

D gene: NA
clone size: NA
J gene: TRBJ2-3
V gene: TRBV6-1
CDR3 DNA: TGTGCCAGCAGTGAAAATCAGGGTACGCAGTATTTT
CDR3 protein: CASSENQGTQYF

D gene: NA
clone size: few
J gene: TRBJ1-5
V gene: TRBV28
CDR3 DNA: TGTGCCAACGGGGCGAGCAATCAGCCCCAGCATTTT
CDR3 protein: CANGASNQPQHF

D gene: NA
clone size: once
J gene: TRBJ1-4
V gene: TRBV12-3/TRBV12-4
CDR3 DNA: TGTGCCAGCAGTATGCAGGGTCCCTATGAAAAACTGTTTTTT
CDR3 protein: CASSMQGPYEKLFF

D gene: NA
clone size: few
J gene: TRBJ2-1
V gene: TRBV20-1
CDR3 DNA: TGCAGTGCTACCGGACATTCCTACAATGAGCAGTTCTTC
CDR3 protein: CSATGHSYNEQFF

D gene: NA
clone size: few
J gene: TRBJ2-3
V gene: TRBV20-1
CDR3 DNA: TGCAGTGCTAGAGTTGGGGGATCCGACGATACGCAGTATTTT
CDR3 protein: CSARVGGSDDTQYF

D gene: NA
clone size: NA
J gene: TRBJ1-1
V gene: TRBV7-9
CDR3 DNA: TGTGCCAGCAGCTTAAAAGGACGGAAGGAAGCTTTCTTT
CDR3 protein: CASSLKGRKEAFF

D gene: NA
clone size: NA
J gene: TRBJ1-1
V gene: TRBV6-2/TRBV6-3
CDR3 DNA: TGTGCCAGCGCGAGAAATCGGGGGGCGAACACTGAAGCTTTCTTT
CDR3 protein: CASARNRGANTEAFF

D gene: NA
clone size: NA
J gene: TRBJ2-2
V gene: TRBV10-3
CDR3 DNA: TGTGCCACTTCCTCAGGGGGGAGCGCCGGGGAGCTGTTTTTT
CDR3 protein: CATSSGGSAGELFF

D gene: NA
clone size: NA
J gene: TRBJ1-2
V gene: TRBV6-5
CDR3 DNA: TGTGCCAGCAGTTACTCGATTAGTAGGAGCTCGGCTAACTATGGCTACACCTTC
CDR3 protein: CASSYSISRSSANYGYTF

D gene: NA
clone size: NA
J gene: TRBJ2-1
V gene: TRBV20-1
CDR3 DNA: TGCAGTGCTAGAGATATGCCCGGTACCAATGAGCAGTTCTTC
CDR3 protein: CSARDMPGTNEQFF

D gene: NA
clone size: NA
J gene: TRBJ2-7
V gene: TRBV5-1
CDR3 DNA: TGCGCCAGCAGCTTGGAAGGAGGAGGGAGCTACGAGCAGTACTTC
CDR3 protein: CASSLEGGGSYEQYF

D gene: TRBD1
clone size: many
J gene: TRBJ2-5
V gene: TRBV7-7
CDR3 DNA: TGTGCTAGCAGCCCGACAGGGAACCAAGAGACCCAGTACTTC
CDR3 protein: CASSPTGNQETQYF

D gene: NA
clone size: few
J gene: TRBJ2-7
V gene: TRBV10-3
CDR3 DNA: TGTGCCATCAATCAGGGTGTAAGCTACGAGCAGTACTTC
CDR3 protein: CAINQGVSYEQYF

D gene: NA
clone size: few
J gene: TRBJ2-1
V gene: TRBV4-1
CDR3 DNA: TGCGCCAGCAGCAAACCCGACCCGCTGAATGAGCAGTTCTTC
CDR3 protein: CASSKPDPLNEQFF

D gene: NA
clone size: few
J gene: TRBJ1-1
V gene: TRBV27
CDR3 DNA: TGTGCCAGCACCCCCGGGTACCCGGGAGGGGACACTGAAGCTTTCTTT
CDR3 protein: CASTPGYPGGDTEAFF

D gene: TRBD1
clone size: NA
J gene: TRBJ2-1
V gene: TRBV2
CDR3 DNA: TGTGCCAGCAGTGAATGGGACAGTGAGTACAATGAGCAGTTCTTC
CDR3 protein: CASSEWDSEYNEQFF

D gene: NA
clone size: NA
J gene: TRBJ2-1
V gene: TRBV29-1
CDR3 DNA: TGCAGCGTTGAGGTCGGGGAAAGGGGGGCCAATGAGCAGTTCTTC
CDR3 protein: CSVEVGERGANEQFF

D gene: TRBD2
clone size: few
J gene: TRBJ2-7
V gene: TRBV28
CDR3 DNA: TGTGCCAGCAGTTCGATTAGCGGGGCCCCCTACTTC
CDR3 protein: CASSSISGAPYF

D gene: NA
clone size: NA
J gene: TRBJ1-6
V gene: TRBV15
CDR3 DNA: TGTGCCACCAGCAGAGATTTCAGGAATTCACCCCTCCACTTT
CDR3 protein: CATSRDFRNSPLHF

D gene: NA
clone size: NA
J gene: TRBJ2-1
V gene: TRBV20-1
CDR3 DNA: TGCAGTGCTAGAGATCTCATGTCCCTACAGTTCTTC
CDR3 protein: CSARDLMSLQFF

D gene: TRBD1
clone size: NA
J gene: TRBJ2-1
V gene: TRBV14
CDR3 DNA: TGTGCCAGCAGCTACGGGACAGGGGATAACAATGAGCAGTTCTTC
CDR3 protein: CASSYGTGDNNEQFF

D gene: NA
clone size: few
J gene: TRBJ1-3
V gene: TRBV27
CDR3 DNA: TGTGCCAGCAGTCGGGGCCTGGTCTCTGGAAACACCATATATTTT
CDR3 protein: CASSRGLVSGNTIYF

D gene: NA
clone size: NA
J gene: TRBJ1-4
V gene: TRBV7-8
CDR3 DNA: TGTGCCAGCGCGGGGGGGCCGGGACGGATTAATGAAAAACTGTTTTTT
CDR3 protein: CASAGGPGRINEKLFF